This is a list of T cell receptor beta chains from one sample in a study of T cells after yellow fever vaccination. TCRdb fed the 5' RACE reads into MiXCR, producing one record per CDR3 protein. Of hundreds of thousands of distinct CDR3 sequences listed, roughly a sixth were seen once; the top ten hold 18%. The source material was PBMCs, sampled before the yellow fever booster vaccination. The receptor set was obtained from a man between 18 and 29 years old who received the YFV17D yellow fever vaccine. CDR3s include the opening cysteine and the closing phenylalanine or tryptophan. Each record gives: CDR3 DNA, CDR3 protein, V gene, J gene, D gene, clone size. D genes are given only for firm matches. Rows give clone size only sometimes, using once, few, many, or a class for an expanded clone.

TGTGCCAGCAGCCTAGGGGGGGCCACGAACACTGAAGCTTTCTTT	CASSLGGATNTEAFF	TRBV7-2	TRBJ1-1	NA	NA
TGTGCCAGCAGCCGGGCCATGGTGGTCACCGGGGAGCTGTTTTTT	CASSRAMVVTGELFF	TRBV5-6	TRBJ2-2	NA	NA
TGTGCCAGCAGCGACAGACGCTCGAAGGGCAATGAGCAGTTCTTC	CASSDRRSKGNEQFF	TRBV6-1	TRBJ2-1	NA	NA
TGCGCCAGCAGCCTCGGACAGGGGGTTTGGGAAAAACTGTTTTTT	CASSLGQGVWEKLFF	TRBV4-1	TRBJ1-4	TRBD1	NA
TGCGCCAGCAGCCAAGATTGGGGGACTGGGGCCAACGTCCTGACTTTC	CASSQDWGTGANVLTF	TRBV4-1	TRBJ2-6	NA	few
TGCAGCGTTGTACGGATGAACACTGAAGCTTTCTTT	CSVVRMNTEAFF	TRBV29-1	TRBJ1-1	NA	NA
TGCAGCGTGCGGGGACAGGTTTACTACAATGAGCAGTTCTTC	CSVRGQVYYNEQFF	TRBV29-1	TRBJ2-1	TRBD1	few
TGCGCCAGCAGCTTGTCGACGGTGACTGGGGCCAACGTCCTGACTTTC	CASSLSTVTGANVLTF	TRBV5-1	TRBJ2-6	NA	NA
TGTGCCAGTAGTCCTGGTTGGGCGAACACTGAAGCTTTCTTT	CASSPGWANTEAFF	TRBV19	TRBJ1-1	NA	NA
TGTGCCAGCAGTTTAGTCGGTTGGGAGACCCAGTACTTC	CASSLVGWETQYF	TRBV12-3/TRBV12-4	TRBJ2-5	NA	NA